This T cell receptor beta chain emerged from a study of T-cell reconstitution after alpha-beta-depleted transplantation in children. Study outcomes and limitations: Certain patients had high TCRbeta diversity at day 60, and it came from recipient T cells and thymic progenitors that survived. The study reportedly traced alpha-beta T cells about two months after transplant to several hundred expanded graft clones.

Germline trimming cut 6 bases from V and 4 bases from J; bases unmatched to any gene: 9. Germline CDR1 reads DFQATT; CDR2 reads SNEGSKA (reference sequence). This CDR3 contains 15 residues. This clonotype occurred many times. Its target is not known. For TCRbeta, the library was prepared with unique molecular identifiers. TCRdb re-called the PCR reads through MiXCR, storing one row per CDR3 protein. The sample lists approximately 650,000 distinct CDR3 sequences; less than 15% were seen once. The TCR sequence derives from a girl under 10 years old with congenital amegakaryocytic thrombocytopenia, due to receive a stem cell transplant. Sample: PBMCs, taken before TCRalphabeta/CD19-depleted stem cell transplant. The rearrangement uses TRBV20-1 and TRBJ2-1; TRBD2 matches 10 bases. In DNA, the CDR3 is TGCAGTGCATATATGACTAGCGGGCGATACAATGAGCAGTTCTTC. It specifies CSAYMTSGRYNEQFF.